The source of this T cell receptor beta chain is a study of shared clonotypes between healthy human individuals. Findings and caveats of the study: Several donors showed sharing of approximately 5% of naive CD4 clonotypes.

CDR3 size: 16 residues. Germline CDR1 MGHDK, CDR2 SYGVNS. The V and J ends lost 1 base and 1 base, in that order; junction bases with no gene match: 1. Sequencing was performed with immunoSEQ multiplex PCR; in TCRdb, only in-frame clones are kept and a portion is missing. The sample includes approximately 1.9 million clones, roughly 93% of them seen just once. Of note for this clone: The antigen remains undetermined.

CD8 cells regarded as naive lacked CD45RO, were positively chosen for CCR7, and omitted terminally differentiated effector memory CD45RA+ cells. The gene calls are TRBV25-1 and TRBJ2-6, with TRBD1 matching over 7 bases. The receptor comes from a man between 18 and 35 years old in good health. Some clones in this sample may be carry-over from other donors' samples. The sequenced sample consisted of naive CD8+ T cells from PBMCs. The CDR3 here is CASSESTGSGANVLTF. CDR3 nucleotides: TGTGCCAGCAGTGAATCGACAGGGTCTGGGGCCAACGTCCTGACTTTC.